The 17 T cell receptor beta chains reported below all come from one sample, sequenced in a study of cytomegalovirus exposure and HLA in healthy donors. 60 Vbeta and 13 Jbeta primers were used in PCR. Data came from immunoSEQ multiplex PCR; TCRdb stores just in-frame clones and leaves some out. The sample gives 100,000 to 120,000 clones, 75% to 90% of which show up once; about 1.8% is in the top ten. The sample comprised PBMCs. These receptors were obtained from a man aged 35-49 years in good health and CMV-seronegative.

J is TRBJ2-2 and V is TRBV28; 9 bases match TRBD1. The V segment lost 6 bases and the J segment 1 base; nucleotides outside the gene matches: 6. CDR3 length equals 16 residues. Germline V gives CDR1 MDHEN, CDR2 SYDVKM. In nucleotides, the CDR3 is TGTGCCAGCAGAAGCCCGGGACAGGGGAACACCGGGGAGCTGTTTTTT. As protein: CASRSPGQGNTGELFF.

The V and J genes are TRBV19 and TRBJ1-1, with TRBD1 matching 12 bases. Germline V gives CDR1 LNHDA, CDR2 SQIVND (reference sequence). The CDR3 runs 15 residues. With 3 bases clipped from V and 9 bases from J, the junction kept 8 bases outside the gene matches. CDR3 region: CASSMPGTGGLKAFF. In DNA form, the CDR3 reads TGTGCCAGTAGTATGCCCGGGACAGGGGGCCTAAAAGCTTTCTTT.

The chain combines TRBV9 with TRBJ2-3, with 8 bases aligning to TRBD2. The junction had 3 bases not matched to a gene; V was cut back by 2 bases and J by 1 base. Germline V gene lookup returns CDR1 SGDLS and CDR2 YYNGEE. The CDR3 runs to 15 residues. The CDR3, as DNA: TGTGCCAGCAGCGTTCAGACTAGCGGCACAGATACGCAGTATTTT. Translated, it gives CASSVQTSGTDTQYF.

The chain couples TRBV19 to TRBJ1-5; 8 bases align to TRBD1. V dropped 4 bases and J dropped 2; count of bases not matched to a gene: 1. The CDR3 length is 14 residues. Germline V gene lookup returns CDR1 LNHDA and CDR2 SQIVND (reference sequence). For the CDR3, the DNA is TGTGCCAGTAGTAAGGACAGGGGCAATCAGCCCCAGCATTTT. It yields the protein CASSKDRGNQPQHF.

V usage is TRBV6-5 and J usage is TRBJ1-1, with unresolved D. The V and J ends lost 6 bases and 5 bases respectively, with 13 bases between them. Germline CDR1 and CDR2: MNHEY and SVGAGI. This CDR3 comprises 13 residues. For the CDR3, the DNA is TGTGCCAGCAGGTACGGGGAGATGACTGAAGCTTTCTTT. Translated, it gives CASRYGEMTEAFF.

The chain joins TRBV4-1 to TRBJ2-6, with a tentative D call TRBD1 (5 bases). This CDR3 is 17 amino acids long. Trimming removed 0 bases from V and 2 bases from J, with 11 bases in between. Germline-derived CDR1 and CDR2 are MGHRA and YSYEKL. The CDR3 reads CASSQEPVGAGANVLTF. In nucleotides, the CDR3 is TGCGCCAGCAGCCAAGAACCTGTAGGGGCTGGGGCCAACGTCCTGACTTTC.

Regarding this clone: A junction end diverges from the germline sequence, so it may reflect a read error. The CDR3 loop is CSSSRTGGEAFF. CDR3 nucleotides: TGTTCCAGCAGCAGAACAGGGGGTGAAGCTTTCTTT. This rearrangement joins TRBV7-9 to TRBJ1-1, with 8 positions matching TRBD1. The CDR3 loop spans 12 amino acids. Germline loops: CDR1 SEHNR, CDR2 FQNEAQ (reference sequence).

The chain couples TRBV20-1 to TRBJ1-2, with D unclear. V was trimmed by 6 bases and J by 7 bases, leaving 9 bases between them. The CDR3 is 10 residues long. The germline gives CDR1 DFQATT, CDR2 SNEGSKA (reference sequence). CDR3 residues: CSAPSVGYTF. Written as DNA, the CDR3 is TGCAGTGCCCCGTCAGTTGGCTACACCTTC.

This chain uses TRBV20-1 with TRBJ1-2; possible D gene TRBD1, 6 bases. Germline CDR1 and CDR2: DFQATT and SNEGSKA (reference sequence). The CDR3 sequence is 11 residues long. Deletions cut 6 bases from V and 8 bases from J, with 13 bases between. In DNA, the CDR3 is TGCAGTGCAATACCGGGACACGGCTACACCTTC. Protein sequence: CSAIPGHGYTF.

This chain uses TRBV5-1 with TRBJ1-6; TRBD1 agrees at 9 bases. This CDR3 comprises 18 residues. Germline V gene data show CDR1 as SGHRS and CDR2 as YFSETQ. V was clipped by 0 bases and J by 6 bases; unmatched bases: 10. The CDR3 sequence: CASSLGDRADFFNSPLHF. The CDR3 DNA is TGCGCCAGCAGCTTGGGGGACAGGGCGGACTTCTTTAATTCACCCCTCCACTTT.

This clone was picked up one time. This sequence joins TRBV30 and TRBJ1-2, with a possible D match to TRBD1 (5 bases). The CDR3 has 12 residues. V lost 0 bases and J 13 bases, leaving 15 bases between the germline ends. Per the germline V gene, CDR1 is GTSNPN and CDR2 is SVGIG (reference sequence). CDR3 DNA sequence: TGTGCCTGGAGTGTAGGGGACTCCCTCCGCACCTTC. It is translated as CAWSVGDSLRTF.

V and J are TRBV6-1 and TRBJ1-2, with a possible D match to TRBD1 (6 bases). The V and J ends lost 5 bases and 6 bases respectively, with 13 bases between them. This CDR3 comprises 13 residues. Germline-derived CDR1 and CDR2 are MNHNS and SASEGT. The CDR3 bases are TGTGCCAGCAGTCCCCCAGGGGAAAATGGCTACACCTTC. Its translation is CASSPPGENGYTF.

Written as DNA, the CDR3 is TGTGCCAGCAGTTCACAGGGGAACACCGGGGAGCTGTTTTTT. Its translation: CASSSQGNTGELFF. V and J are TRBV6-6 and TRBJ2-2; D might be TRBD1 (6 bases). V gave up 4 bases and J gave up 1 base, with 7 bases separating them. The CDR3 covers 14 residues. In germline, CDR1 is MNHNY, CDR2 SVGAGI (reference sequence).

This sequence joins TRBV6-5 and TRBJ2-7; possibly TRBD1 for D (5 bases). The CDR3 sequence is 13 residues long. Trimming left V 10 bases short and J 1 base short, with 14 bases between. CDR1 and CDR2 from the germline V gene are MNHEY and SVGAGI. CDR3 in DNA: TGTGCCATCTCTAAGCAGGGTTCCTACGAGCAGTACTTC. Its translation: CAISKQGSYEQYF.

This chain uses TRBV6-5 with TRBJ1-1; 7 bases are a match to TRBD1. V dropped 5 bases and J dropped 3; count of bases not matched to a gene: 3. The CDR3 is 13 residues long. Germline V lookup: CDR1 MNHEY, CDR2 SVGAGI. For the CDR3, the DNA is TGTGCCAGCAGTACCACAGGGGACACTGAAGCTTTCTTT. Translating it yields CASSTTGDTEAFF.

About this clone itself: The sample holds other DNA sequences that translate to the same CDR3. The chain employs TRBV9 and TRBJ2-3; no clear D gene. CDR1 and CDR2 (germline): SGDLS, YYNGEE. CDR3 length: 15 residues. V lost 0 bases and J lost 0, with 8 bases in between. The chain's CDR3 is CASSVGGSSTDTQYF. For the CDR3, the DNA is TGTGCCAGCAGCGTAGGTGGCAGTAGCACAGATACGCAGTATTTT.

The DNA for the CDR3 is TGCAGCGTTGCAAAAGGAAACACCATATATTTT. It yields the protein CSVAKGNTIYF. The chain joins TRBV29-1 to TRBJ1-3, with D unresolved. CDR1 is SQVTM, CDR2 ANQGSEA, per germline. The ends were cut back, 4 bases at V and 4 bases at J, with 5 bases in the middle. The CDR3 totals 11 residues.